The entry that follows covers one TCR beta chain sequence. Antigen specificity is unknown. One end of the junction is discordant with germline, which a read error may explain. The CDR3 contains 14 residues. The germline CDR1 and CDR2 sequences are SGHVS and FNYEAQ. TCRdb keeps only in-frame clones here, not all; method: immunoSEQ multiplex PCR. The repertoire holds approximately 300,000 clones, with roughly 85% as singletons. The data were obtained in a study of cytomegalovirus exposure and HLA in healthy donors. The donors were members of the validation cohort comprising about 130 subjects, separate from the roughly 600-subject first cohort. Study outcomes and limitations: A later analysis found first-cohort TCR clusters tended to co-occur in the 90 to 150 validation repertoires. Specific recognition of CMV antigens was confirmed in vitro for a few chains (all CMV-associated). The study flagged about 150 TCR beta chains as cytomegalovirus-associated.

This chain joins TRBV7-6 and TRBJ2-3; 11 bases line up with TRBD2. The sample comprised PBMCs. The clonotype comes from a woman aged 18-30 years in good health and CMV-seronegative. Written as DNA, the CDR3 is TGTGCCAGCAGCGTAGCGGGAGGGGGAGATACGCAGTATTTT. It yields the protein CASSVAGGGDTQYF.